This T cell receptor beta chain is drawn from a study of shared clonotypes between healthy human individuals. In the study overall: The study drew on two women and three men aged 18 to 49 as donors. The study's findings and limits: With four donors compared, roughly 5% of naive CD4 clonotypes were shared. Among donors, the sharing of clonotypes was expected to be influenced by sequencing depth.

The protocol was immunoSEQ multiplex PCR, while the TCRdb copy is restricted to in-frame clones and leaves out a portion. The repertoire holds just over 2,000,000 clones, approximately 95% seen once, with 0.1% to 0.15% in the top ten. In germline, CDR1 is SGHVS, CDR2 FQNEAQ. The ends were cut back, 5 bases at V and 5 bases at J, with 22 bases in the middle. This CDR3 is built from 17 residues. On this clone itself: What it binds is not known.

The clonotype comes from a man younger than 30 in good health. Source material: naive CD4+ T cells sorted from blood. As for subset: CD45RA+ positively selected. This sequence joins TRBV7-8 and TRBJ1-5, with D perhaps matching TRBD1 (5 bases). The CDR3 DNA is TGTGCCAGCAGCGGACCCGTCGGGGACCGGATGGATCAGCCCCAGCATTTT. Translated, it gives CASSGPVGDRMDQPQHF.